These 29 T cell receptor beta chains originate from one sample sequenced in a study of blood T cell repertoires in COVID-19. The assay was immunoSEQ multiplex PCR, and TCRdb's table has in-frame clones only and misses some. This sample has about 280,000 clones, with around 89% found just once. The source material was peripheral blood. The receptors stem from a middle-aged man with acute or convalescent COVID-19.

The sample holds one count of this clone. Additional DNA sequences in this sample encode the identical CDR3. The chain combines TRBV10-2 with TRBJ2-2, with a weak D call TRBD2 (5 bases). This CDR3 comprises 14 residues. CDR1 and CDR2 (germline): WSHSY, SAAADI. Trimming left V 0 bases short and J 5 bases short, with 7 bases between. Here the CDR3 reads CASSESGGTGELFF. In DNA, the CDR3 is TGCGCCAGCAGTGAGTCAGGAGGTACCGGGGAGCTGTTTTTT.

This clone was detected only once. The chain employs TRBV7-8 and TRBJ1-3; D is ambiguous. CDR1 is SGHVS, CDR2 FQNEAQ, per germline. This CDR3 region has 16 residues. Trimming stripped 1 base from V and 2 bases from J, with 12 bases between. CDR3 sequence: CASSLVPSGTGNTIYF. In DNA form, the CDR3 reads TGTGCCAGCAGCTTAGTCCCTTCGGGAACTGGAAACACCATATATTTT.

The CDR3 DNA follows: TGTGCCAGCAGCCCCGTTGGAGGGACTGAAGCTTTCTTT. As protein: CASSPVGGTEAFF. The V and J genes are TRBV5-4 and TRBJ1-1, with D uncertain. The CDR3 runs to 13 residues. Per germline, CDR1 SGHNT and CDR2 YYREEE (reference sequence). V lost 4 bases and J 5 bases, leaving 12 bases between the germline ends.

The genes are TRBV24-1 and TRBJ2-6; 9 nucleotides line up with TRBD1. Germline values: CDR1 KGHDR, CDR2 SFDVKD. V was pared by 3 bases and J by 0 bases, with 8 bases of the junction left unmatched. This CDR3 is 19 amino acids long. For the CDR3, the DNA is TGTGCCACCAGTGATCCCCGGGACAGGGAGAGCTCTGGGGCCAACGTCCTGACTTTC. It is translated as CATSDPRDRESSGANVLTF.

This sequence joins TRBV11-2 and TRBJ1-3; no reliable D call. The CDR3 runs 16 residues. From germline, CDR1 is SGHAT and CDR2 FQNNGV. V was clipped by 1 base and J by 4 bases, with 14 bases between them. The CDR3 is CASSLVFRNTGNTIYF. CDR3 DNA sequence: TGTGCCAGCAGCTTAGTTTTCAGAAACACGGGAAACACCATATATTTT.

The chain employs TRBV27 and TRBJ1-6; D is undetermined. Looked up from germline, CDR1 is MNHEY and CDR2 is SMNVEV (reference sequence). The V end was cut by 2 bases, the J end by 8 bases, with 16 bases between. CDR3 length equals 16 residues. The CDR3 sequence: CASSLHKVGWDSPLHF. The CDR3 bases are TGTGCCAGCAGTTTACATAAGGTCGGGTGGGATTCACCCCTCCACTTT.

The chain couples TRBV10-3 to TRBJ1-2; D might be TRBD1 (5 bases). CDR3 length: 12 residues. Trimming took off 1 base at V and 8 bases at J, with 8 bases between the two ends. The germline V gene has CDR1 ENHRY and CDR2 SYGVKD. DNA of the CDR3: TGTGCCATCAGTGAGTTCAGGGAAGGCTACACCTTC. Translated, it gives CAISEFREGYTF.

The chain uses TRBV5-4 and TRBJ2-2; possible D gene TRBD2, 5 bases. The germline V gene encodes CDR1 SGHNT and CDR2 YYREEE (reference sequence). This CDR3 region has 15 residues. Trimming cost V 0 bases and J 5 bases, with 11 bases left between them. CDR3 amino acids: CASSLGNRGTGELFF. The CDR3 nucleotides read TGTGCCAGCAGCTTGGGGAACAGAGGGACCGGGGAGCTGTTTTTT.

The chain's CDR3 is CASSWAGTSETQYF. The CDR3 DNA sequence: TGTGCCAGCAGTTGGGCAGGGACAAGCGAGACCCAGTACTTC. This sequence joins TRBV27 and TRBJ2-5; TRBD1 is a possible D gene (6 bases). V was pared by 4 bases and J by 5 bases, with 14 bases between. In germline, CDR1 is MNHEY, CDR2 SMNVEV (reference sequence). The CDR3 extends over 14 amino acids.

The chain couples TRBV29-1 to TRBJ1-1; D is possibly TRBD1 (6 bases). V was shortened by 4 bases and J by 5 bases, with 11 bases between the two germline ends. Germline CDR1 SQVTM, CDR2 ANQGSEA. This CDR3 is 12 amino acids long. The CDR3 protein is CSVAGRGTEAFF. The CDR3 bases are TGCAGCGTTGCCGGCAGGGGTACTGAAGCTTTCTTT.

V and J are TRBV5-4 and TRBJ2-7, with 8 nucleotides matching TRBD1. With V trimmed by 3 bases and J by 2 bases, 4 bases remained unmatched. The CDR3 has 14 residues. Germline assignment: CDR1 SGHNT and CDR2 YYREEE (reference sequence). This chain's CDR3 is CASSSGGQAYEQYF. The CDR3 region has the DNA TGTGCCAGCAGCTCAGGGGGACAGGCCTACGAGCAGTACTTC.

The chain is built from TRBV3-1 (or the pseudogene TRBV3-2) and TRBJ1-2, with D tentatively TRBD1 (6 bases). The CDR3 is made up of 17 amino acids. Trimming left V 0 bases short and J 4 bases short, with 18 bases between. Germline V gives CDR1 LGHDT, CDR2 YNNKEL (reference sequence). This CDR3 reads CASSQDAGQGSIYGYTF. The CDR3 coding sequence is TGTGCCAGCAGCCAAGATGCTGGGCAGGGGTCAATCTATGGCTACACCTTC.

The V and J genes are TRBV6-4 and TRBJ1-1, with D unclear. This CDR3 spans 13 amino acids. Germline assignment: CDR1 MRHNA and CDR2 SNTAGT. The V gene lost 6 bases and the J gene lost 4 bases, with 12 bases spanning the gap. The CDR3 nucleotides are TGTGCCAGCAGCCTCGGTCCGGGCACTGAAGCTTTCTTT. As protein: CASSLGPGTEAFF.

V gene TRBV19 combines with J gene TRBJ1-2, with unresolved D. V was pared by 3 bases and J by 1 base, with 12 bases between. Germline V gene sequence: CDR1 LNHDA, CDR2 SQIVND (reference sequence). The CDR3 has 15 residues. This CDR3 reads CASSIGIGSNYGYTF. The CDR3 DNA sequence: TGTGCCAGTAGTATCGGGATAGGGAGTAACTATGGCTACACCTTC.

The chain is built from TRBV7-9 and TRBJ1-2; TRBD1 is a possible D gene (5 bases). Between the trimmed V and J ends, which lost 3 bases and 5 bases, there was a span of 10 bases. The CDR3 has 13 residues. Germline loops: CDR1 SEHNR, CDR2 FQNEAQ (reference sequence). The CDR3 bases are TGTGCCAGCAGCTTTAGGGGTTTATATGGCTACACCTTC. Protein sequence: CASSFRGLYGYTF. Based on the CDR3 plus reference TRBV7-9 and TRBJ1-2, the full variable domain is DTGVSQNPRHKITKRGQNVTFRCDPISEHNRLYWYRQTLGQGPEFLTYFQNEAQLEKSRLLSDRFSAERPKGSFSTLEIQRTEQGDSAMYLCASSFRGLYGYTFGSGTRLTVV.

The table lists this clone with a few counts. The chain has TRBV7-9 and TRBJ2-1; the D gene is possibly TRBD2 (7 bases). The CDR3 consists of 15 residues. In germline, CDR1 is SEHNR, CDR2 FQNEAQ (reference sequence). Trimming pared 0 bases from V and 4 bases from J, leaving 10 bases between. The CDR3 DNA reads as TGTGCCAGCAGCTTAGCGGGGGGGCGGTACAATGAGCAGTTCTTC. Amino acid sequence: CASSLAGGRYNEQFF.

The J gene is TRBJ1-4, the V gene TRBV6-1; weak D call: TRBD1 (5 bases). Between the trimmed V and J ends, which lost 3 bases and 4 bases, there was a span of 9 bases. The CDR3 covers 14 residues. CDR1 is MNHNS, CDR2 SASEGT, per germline. CDR3 coding DNA: TGTGCCAGCAGTGACGACAGCGTTAATGAAAAACTGTTTTTT. Encoded protein: CASSDDSVNEKLFF.

This chain links TRBV6-5 with TRBJ1-1; 7 bases line up with TRBD1. This CDR3 comprises 13 residues. The germline V gene encodes CDR1 MNHEY and CDR2 SVGAGI. J gave up 0 bases and V 10 bases, and 5 bases lay outside the gene matches. The CDR3 region is CATQGEVNTEAFF. The CDR3 DNA sequence: TGTGCCACGCAGGGGGAGGTGAACACTGAAGCTTTCTTT.

V and J are TRBV2 and TRBJ1-4; 7 bases are shared with TRBD1. The germline gives CDR1 SNHLY, CDR2 FYNNEI. CDR3 size: 14 residues. The trim removed 3 bases at V and 8 bases at J, leaving 6 bases unmatched. CDR3 region: CASSDEGAGEKLFF. CDR3 DNA sequence: TGTGCCAGCAGTGATGAGGGGGCGGGAGAAAAACTGTTTTTT.

The chain links TRBV5-6 to TRBJ1-1, with TRBD1 identical over 9 bases. The CDR3 is made up of 15 amino acids. Per the germline V gene, CDR1 is SGHDT and CDR2 is YYEEEE. The ends lost 3 bases at V and 4 bases at J; junction bases unmatched: 7. The CDR3 reads CASSWGTGRGTEAFF. In nucleotides, the CDR3 is TGTGCCAGCAGCTGGGGGACAGGGAGGGGCACTGAAGCTTTCTTT.

This clone appeared a single time. The chain is built from TRBV2 and TRBJ2-3; 8 bases fit TRBD2. CDR3 length equals 15 residues. Germline lookup yields CDR1 SNHLY and CDR2 FYNNEI. Trimming cost V 7 bases and J 2 bases; bases outside gene matches: 8. CDR3 in amino acids: CASMLAGGFTDTQYF. In nucleotides, the CDR3 is TGTGCCAGCATGCTGGCGGGGGGATTCACAGATACGCAGTATTTT. Complete variable domain (other parts from reference TRBV2 and TRBJ2-3): EPEVTQTPSHQVTQMGQEVILRCVPISNHLYFYWYRQILGQKVEFLVSFYNNEISEKSEIFDDQFSVERPDGSNFTLKIRSTKLEDSAMYFCASMLAGGFTDTQYFGPGTRLTVL.

This clone was counted a few times. This rearrangement joins TRBV7-9 to TRBJ2-5, with a tentative D call TRBD1 (5 bases). The V gene lost 4 bases and the J gene lost 1 base, with 10 bases spanning the gap. In germline, CDR1 is SEHNR, CDR2 FQNEAQ (reference sequence). The CDR3 has 14 residues. The CDR3 here is CASSYFQGQETQYF. CDR3 sequence (DNA): TGTGCCAGCAGCTATTTCCAGGGCCAAGAGACCCAGTACTTC.

The rearrangement links TRBV4-2 to TRBJ1-3, with D hard to call. The CDR3 runs 11 residues. CDR1 and CDR2 (germline): LGHNA, YNFKEQ. Trimming pared 9 bases from V and 7 bases from J, leaving 10 bases between. The CDR3 sequence: CASSGGNTIYF. Written as DNA, the CDR3 is TGTGCCAGTAGCGGTGGGAACACCATATATTTT.

J is TRBJ2-2 and V is TRBV2, with 14 bases lining up with TRBD2. CDR1 SNHLY and CDR2 FYNNEI come from the germline V gene. The CDR3 runs to 16 residues. With 8 bases clipped from V and 7 bases from J, the junction kept 9 bases outside the gene matches. The CDR3 is CASGGLAGASYGELFF. The CDR3 coding sequence is TGTGCCAGCGGGGGACTAGCGGGGGCATCTTACGGGGAGCTGTTTTTT.

This CDR3 reads CASGLVPTADYGYTF. The CDR3 DNA is TGTGCTAGTGGTTTGGTCCCGACAGCTGACTATGGCTACACCTTC. The rearrangement joins TRBV12-5 to TRBJ1-2; D might be TRBD1 (5 bases). The V gene lost 0 bases and the J gene lost 3 bases, with 11 bases spanning the gap. This CDR3 spans 15 amino acids. The germline V gene encodes CDR1 LGHNT and CDR2 FRNRAP.

The rearrangement links TRBV27 to TRBJ2-1; 8 positions agree with TRBD1. V shed 6 bases, J shed 1 base, and the junction held 23 bases outside the gene matches. The CDR3 consists of 21 residues. Germline V gene lookup returns CDR1 MNHEY and CDR2 SMNVEV (reference sequence). The DNA of the CDR3 is TGTGCCAGCAGACCAAGCCCAGGGGGCCTGCTAGAGGCCCGATCCTACAATGAGCAGTTCTTC. This translates into CASRPSPGGLLEARSYNEQFF.

The genes are TRBV5-1 and TRBJ2-7; 7 bases align to TRBD2. Germline values: CDR1 SGHRS, CDR2 YFSETQ. The CDR3 has 14 amino acids. V shed 9 bases and J 7 bases; nucleotides not matched to a gene: 16. The CDR3 protein is CANKEGEGAEEQYF. The CDR3 nucleotides read TGCGCCAACAAGGAAGGGGAGGGTGCTGAAGAGCAGTACTTC.

The chain has TRBV7-8 and TRBJ1-1, with D unresolved. V dropped 0 bases and J dropped 11 bases, with 13 bases sitting between them. Germline loops: CDR1 SGHVS, CDR2 FQNEAQ. This CDR3 region has 13 residues. CDR3 bases: TGTGCCAGCAGCTTAGCACCCTACGGGGATGCTTTCTTT. Translation: CASSLAPYGDAFF.

The chain couples TRBV29-1 to TRBJ1-2; TRBD1 matches at 7 bases. This CDR3 has 12 residues. The germline CDR1 and CDR2 sequences are SQVTM and ANQGSEA. After removal of 4 bases from V and 10 bases from J, the junction contained 9 bases not matched to a gene. The DNA of the CDR3 is TGCAGCGTTGTACGGACAGGCCAACTCTACACCTTC. It is translated as CSVVRTGQLYTF.